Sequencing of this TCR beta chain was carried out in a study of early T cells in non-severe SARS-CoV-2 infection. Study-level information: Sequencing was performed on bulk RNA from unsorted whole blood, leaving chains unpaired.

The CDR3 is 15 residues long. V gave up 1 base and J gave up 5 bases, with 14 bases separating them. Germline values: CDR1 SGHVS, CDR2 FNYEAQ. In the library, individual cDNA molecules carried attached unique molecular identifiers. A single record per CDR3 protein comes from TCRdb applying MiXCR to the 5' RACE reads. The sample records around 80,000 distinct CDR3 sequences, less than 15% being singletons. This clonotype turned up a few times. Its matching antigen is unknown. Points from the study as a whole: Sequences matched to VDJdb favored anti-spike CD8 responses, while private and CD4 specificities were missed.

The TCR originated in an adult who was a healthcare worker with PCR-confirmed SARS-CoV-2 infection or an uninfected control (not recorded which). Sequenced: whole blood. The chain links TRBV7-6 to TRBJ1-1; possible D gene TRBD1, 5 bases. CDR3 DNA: TGTGCCAGCAGCTTAGGGAGACCCGGGGGGACTGAAGCTTTCTTT. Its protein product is CASSLGRPGGTEAFF. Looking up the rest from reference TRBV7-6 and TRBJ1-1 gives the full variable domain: GAGVSQSPRYKVTKRGQDVALRCDPISGHVSLYWYRQALGQGPEFLTYFNYEAQQDKSGLPNDRFSAERPEGSISTLTIQRTEQRDSAMYRCASSLGRPGGTEAFFGQGTRLTVV.